The TCR beta chain under discussion was sequenced for a study of a mutant IDH1 vaccine in newly diagnosed glioma. Across the study: Mean patient age was around 40 years; approximately 62% were male and approximately 38% female.

The CDR3 spans 13 residues. Germline V gene lookup returns CDR1 SEHNR and CDR2 FQNEAQ (reference sequence). Trimming took 2 bases from V and 2 from J, leaving 6 bases between them. Method: immunoSEQ multiplex PCR; TCRdb's copy keeps in-frame clones and lacks some. The sample carries about 20,000 clones, more than 75% recorded once. Time point here: week 23, last vaccination. In every dose of vaccine, 300 ug of mutant IDH1 20-mer peptide was given alongside topical imiquimod. As to this clone: Its antigen is unknown. Other DNA sequences in the sample encode the same CDR3.

The starting material was PBMCs, obtained from a glioma patient whose treatment included an IDH1 peptide vaccine. The V call is TRBV7-9, the J call TRBJ2-5; maybe TRBD2 (5 bases). The sequence derives from a man in his thirties or forties with glioma. CDR3 DNA sequence: TGTGCCAGCAGCTTAAGCGGACAAGAGACCCAGTACTTC. Translation: CASSLSGQETQYF.